This T cell receptor beta chain was captured by sequencing in a study of identical twins. Findings and caveats of the study: Fewer insertions marked abundant cord blood beta clonotypes; young adult naive trended weakly, memory not at all. Modeled out-of-frame TCR alpha sharing in monozygotic twins fell below observed levels. Analyses of zero insertions could be partly confounded by invariant MAIT and iNKT cells.

TCRdb reanalysed the 5' RACE reads using MiXCR and keeps one entry per CDR3 protein. The repertoire includes approximately 530,000 distinct CDR3 sequences, about a fifth of them detected once, and approximately 0.48% sits in the top ten. About this clonotype: The antigen is undetermined.

V shed 1 base, J shed 3 bases, and the junction held 9 bases outside the gene matches. This CDR3 spans 17 amino acids. CDR1 is ENHRY, CDR2 SYGVKD, per germline. This sample also appeared in a second study, on yellow fever vaccine responses in identical twins.

The chain uses TRBV10-3 and TRBJ2-1; 7 bases are a match to TRBD2. The sequence was obtained from a woman between 18 and 29 years old in good health. Input material: CD4+ T cells sorted from blood. The CDR3 spells CAISEFEGGSSYNEQFF. Written as DNA, the CDR3 is TGTGCCATCAGTGAGTTTGAAGGCGGGAGTAGCTACAATGAGCAGTTCTTC.